This T cell receptor beta chain is from a study of shared clonotypes between healthy human individuals. Study-wide context: CD4 naive and CD4 memory each took three plates per donor, while CD8 naive took two and CD8 memory one.

About this clone itself: Antigen unknown.

Study conclusions and caveats: Memory subsets generally showed lower estimated richness than naive subsets.

Healthy HIV-negative adults without recent acute infections or vaccinations served as donors. CD4+ cells underwent separation, giving CD45RA+ naive and CD45RA-negative memory subsets. After removal of 4 bases from V and 4 bases from J, the junction contained 9 bases not matched to a gene. Germline V gene sequence: CDR1 SNHLY, CDR2 FYNNEI. CDR3 length: 15 residues. Some clones are missing from TCRdb's copy, which holds only in-frame ones; the method was immunoSEQ multiplex PCR. The table has 2 million to 3 million clones, 90% to 95% seen once. The receptor was isolated from a man aged 18 to 29 in good health. Some clones in this sample may be carry-over from other donors' samples. Material for sequencing was naive CD4+ T cells from PBMCs. The sample's subset: CD45RA+ positively selected. The chain joins TRBV2 to TRBJ1-2, with 7 bases that match TRBD1. CDR3 sequence reads: CASSAPTGTTYGYTF. The CDR3 bases are TGTGCCAGCAGTGCCCCGACAGGGACCACCTATGGCTACACCTTC.